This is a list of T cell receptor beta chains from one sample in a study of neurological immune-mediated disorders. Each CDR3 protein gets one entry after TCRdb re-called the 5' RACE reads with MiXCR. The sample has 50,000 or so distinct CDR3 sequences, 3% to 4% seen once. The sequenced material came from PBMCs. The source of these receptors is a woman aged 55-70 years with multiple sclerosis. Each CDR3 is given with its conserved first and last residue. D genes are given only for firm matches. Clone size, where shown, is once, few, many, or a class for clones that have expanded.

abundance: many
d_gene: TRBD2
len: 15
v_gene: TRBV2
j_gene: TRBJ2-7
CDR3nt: TGTGCCAGCACCCTCTCGGGCCTAGCGGGGGACGAGCAGTACTTC
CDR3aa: CASTLSGLAGDEQYF

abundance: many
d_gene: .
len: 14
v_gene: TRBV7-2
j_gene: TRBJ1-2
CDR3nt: TGTGCCAGCAGCCTCACCCAGGCAGTTTTTGGCTACACCTTC
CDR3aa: CASSLTQAVFGYTF

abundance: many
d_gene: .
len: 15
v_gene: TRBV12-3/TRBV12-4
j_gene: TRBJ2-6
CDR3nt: TGTGCCAGCAGTTTGGAACGATTTGGGGCCAACGTCCTGACTTTC
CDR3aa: CASSLERFGANVLTF

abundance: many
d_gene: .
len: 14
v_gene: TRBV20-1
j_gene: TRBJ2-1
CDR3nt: TGCAGTGCGAGTCGGGCTAGCTCCTACAATGAGCAGTTCTTC
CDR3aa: CSASRASSYNEQFF

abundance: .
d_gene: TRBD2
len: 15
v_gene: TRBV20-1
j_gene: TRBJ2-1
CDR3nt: TGCAGTGCTGGGTCGGCCAGCGGGGCCTACAATGAGCAGTTCTTC
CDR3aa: CSAGSASGAYNEQFF

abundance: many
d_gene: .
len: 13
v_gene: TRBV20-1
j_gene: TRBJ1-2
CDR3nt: TGCAGTGCCAGTAGGCGACCGCTCTATGGCTACACCTTC
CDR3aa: CSASRRPLYGYTF

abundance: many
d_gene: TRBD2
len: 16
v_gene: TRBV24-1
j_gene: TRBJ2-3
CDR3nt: TGTGCCACCAGACCCGGGACTAGCGGGGACACAGATACGCAGTATTTT
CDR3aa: CATRPGTSGDTDTQYF

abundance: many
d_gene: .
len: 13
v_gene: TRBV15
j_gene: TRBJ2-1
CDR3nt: TGTGCCACCAACCGTCAAGTAGGAAATGAGCAGTTCTTC
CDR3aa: CATNRQVGNEQFF

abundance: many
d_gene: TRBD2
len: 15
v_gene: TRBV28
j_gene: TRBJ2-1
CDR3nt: TGTGCCAGCAGTTTATTTTCTAGCGGGAGGGGTGGGCAGTTCTTC
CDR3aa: CASSLFSSGRGGQFF

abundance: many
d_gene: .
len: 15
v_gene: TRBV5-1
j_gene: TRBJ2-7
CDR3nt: TGCGCCAGCACCTCTGTTCAGGGGTCGCGCTACGAGCAGTACTTC
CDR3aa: CASTSVQGSRYEQYF

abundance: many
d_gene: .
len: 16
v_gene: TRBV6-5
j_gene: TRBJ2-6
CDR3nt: TGTGCCAGCAGTTACAGCTCCGGATCTGGGGCCAACGTCCTGACTTTC
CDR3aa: CASSYSSGSGANVLTF

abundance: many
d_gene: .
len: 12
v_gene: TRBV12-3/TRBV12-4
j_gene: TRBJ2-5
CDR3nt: TGTGCCAGCAGCCCGACAGCCGAGACCCAGTACTTC
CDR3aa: CASSPTAETQYF

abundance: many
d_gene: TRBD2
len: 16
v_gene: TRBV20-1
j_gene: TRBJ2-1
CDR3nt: TGCAGTGCTAGGAAACCGGGACTAGCGAACTACAATGAGCAGTTCTTC
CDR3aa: CSARKPGLANYNEQFF

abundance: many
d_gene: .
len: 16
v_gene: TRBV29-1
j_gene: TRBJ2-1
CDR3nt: TGCAGCGTTGAAGATCGAATCGGGAGTAACAACAATGAGCAGTTCTTC
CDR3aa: CSVEDRIGSNNNEQFF

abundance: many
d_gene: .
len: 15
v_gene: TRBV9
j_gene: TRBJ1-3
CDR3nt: TGTGCCAGCAGCGCGGGCCGGGGCTCTGGAAACACCATATATTTT
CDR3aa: CASSAGRGSGNTIYF

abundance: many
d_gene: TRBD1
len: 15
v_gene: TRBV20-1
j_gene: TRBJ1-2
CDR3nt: TGCAGTGCCCCTGATACTTCGACAGGGGCCTATGGCTACACCTTC
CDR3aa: CSAPDTSTGAYGYTF

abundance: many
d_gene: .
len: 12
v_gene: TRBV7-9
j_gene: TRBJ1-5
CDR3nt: TGTGCCAGCAGCTTAGTCGACCAGCCCCAGCATTTT
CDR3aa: CASSLVDQPQHF

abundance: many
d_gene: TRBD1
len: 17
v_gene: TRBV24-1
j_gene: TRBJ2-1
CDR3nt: TGTGCCACCAGTGATTTGTCACCGGGACAGGGGTGGAATGAGCAGTTCTTC
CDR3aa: CATSDLSPGQGWNEQFF

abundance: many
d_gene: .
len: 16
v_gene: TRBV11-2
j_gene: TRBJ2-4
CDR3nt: TGTGCCAGCAGCTTAGAGCGGCAACTAGCCAAAAACATTCAGTACTTC
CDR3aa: CASSLERQLAKNIQYF

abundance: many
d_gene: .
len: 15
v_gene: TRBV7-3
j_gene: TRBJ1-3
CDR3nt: TGTGCCAGCAGCCGTGGGGGAGTCTCTGGAAACACCATATATTTT
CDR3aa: CASSRGGVSGNTIYF

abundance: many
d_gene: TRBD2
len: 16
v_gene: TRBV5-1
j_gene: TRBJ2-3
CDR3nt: TGCGCCAGCAGCCCCGTTGCGGGAGGGCCAACAGATACGCAGTATTTT
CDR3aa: CASSPVAGGPTDTQYF

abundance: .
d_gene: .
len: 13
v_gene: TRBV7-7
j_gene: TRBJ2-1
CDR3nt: TGTGCTAGCAGCCCAGCTACGACTACAGCGCAGTTCTTC
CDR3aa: CASSPATTTAQFF

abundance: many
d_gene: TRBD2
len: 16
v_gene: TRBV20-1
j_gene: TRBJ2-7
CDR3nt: TGCAGTGCGAGGACTAGCGGGAGGGCCGAAGCCTACGAGCAGTACTTC
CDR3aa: CSARTSGRAEAYEQYF

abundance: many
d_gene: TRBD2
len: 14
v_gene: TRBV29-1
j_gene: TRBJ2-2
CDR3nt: TGCAGCGTTGTTTCTAGCGGAAACACCGGGGAGCTGTTTTTT
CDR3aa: CSVVSSGNTGELFF

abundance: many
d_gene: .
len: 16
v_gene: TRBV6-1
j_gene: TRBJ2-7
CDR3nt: TGTGCCAGCAGTGAAGCGGTAGGTTTTACCTCCTACGAGCAGTACTTC
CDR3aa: CASSEAVGFTSYEQYF

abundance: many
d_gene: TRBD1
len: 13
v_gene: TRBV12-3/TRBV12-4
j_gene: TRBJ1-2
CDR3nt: TGTGCCAGCAGTTTGGGACAGGGCGTAGGCTACACCTTC
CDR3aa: CASSLGQGVGYTF

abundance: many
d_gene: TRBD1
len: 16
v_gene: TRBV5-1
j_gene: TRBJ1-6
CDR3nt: TGCGCCAGCAGCACAGGACAGGGGGCTTCGTATTCACCCCTCCACTTT
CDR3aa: CASSTGQGASYSPLHF

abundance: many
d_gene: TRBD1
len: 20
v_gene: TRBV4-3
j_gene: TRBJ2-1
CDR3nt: TGCGCCAGCAGCCCTATCCCGGGACAGGGATGGACTGGTATCGTGCGTGAGCAGTTCTTC
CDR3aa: CASSPIPGQGWTGIVREQFF

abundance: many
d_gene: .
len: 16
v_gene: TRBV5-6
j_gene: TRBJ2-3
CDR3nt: TGTGCCAGCAGCTTGGACTCCGGGACTAGCACAGATACGCAGTATTTT
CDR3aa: CASSLDSGTSTDTQYF

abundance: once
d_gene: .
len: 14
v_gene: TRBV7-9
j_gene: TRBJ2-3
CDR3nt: TGTGCCAGCAGCCAGGACCTGCGCACAGATACGCAGTATTTT
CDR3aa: CASSQDLRTDTQYF

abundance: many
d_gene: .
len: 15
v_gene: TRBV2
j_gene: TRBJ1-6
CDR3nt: TGTGCCAGCAGTGACTTCCTTCTAGTCCAGGGCGCCCTCCACTTT
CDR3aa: CASSDFLLVQGALHF

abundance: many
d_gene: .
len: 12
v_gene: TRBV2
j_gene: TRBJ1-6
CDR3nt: TGTGCCAGCAGGTTGACCCGAGGACCCCTCCACTTT
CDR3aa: CASRLTRGPLHF

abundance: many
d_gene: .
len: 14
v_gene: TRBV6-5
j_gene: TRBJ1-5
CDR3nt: TGTGCCAGCAGTTACTACAGGGTAGGTCAGCCCCAGCATTTT
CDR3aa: CASSYYRVGQPQHF

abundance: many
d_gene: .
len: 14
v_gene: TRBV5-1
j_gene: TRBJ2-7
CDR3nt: TGCGCCAGCAGCTTAACCCCGGGGAACTACGAGCAGTACTTC
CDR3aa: CASSLTPGNYEQYF

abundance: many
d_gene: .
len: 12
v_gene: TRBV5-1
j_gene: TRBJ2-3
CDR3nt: TGCGCCAGCGGGGCAGAAACAGATACGCAGTATTTT
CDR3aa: CASGAETDTQYF

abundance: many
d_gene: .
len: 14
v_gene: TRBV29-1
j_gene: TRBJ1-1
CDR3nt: TGCAGCGTTGAACGGCAGGGAGGGATCACTGAAGCTTTCTTT
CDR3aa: CSVERQGGITEAFF

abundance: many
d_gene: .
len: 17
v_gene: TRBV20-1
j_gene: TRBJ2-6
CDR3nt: TGCAGTGCCCAACCCACACCGGGAGAGTCTGGGGCCAACGTCCTGACTTTC
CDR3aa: CSAQPTPGESGANVLTF

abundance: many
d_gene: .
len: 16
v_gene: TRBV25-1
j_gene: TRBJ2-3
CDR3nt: TGTGCCAGCAGTGAACTCAAGGGCTCAAGCACAGATACGCAGTATTTT
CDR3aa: CASSELKGSSTDTQYF

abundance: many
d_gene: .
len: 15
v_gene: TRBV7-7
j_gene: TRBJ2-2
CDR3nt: TGTGCCAGCAGCGCAGCAGGGGCGAGGACCGGGGAGCTGTTTTTT
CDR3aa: CASSAAGARTGELFF

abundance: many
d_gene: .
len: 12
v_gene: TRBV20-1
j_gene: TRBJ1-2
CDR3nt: TGCAGTGCTAGTAAAGATACCTATGGCTACACCTTC
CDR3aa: CSASKDTYGYTF

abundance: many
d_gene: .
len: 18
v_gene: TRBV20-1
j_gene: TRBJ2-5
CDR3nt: TGCAGTGCTAGAGATGCGAAACTGCCGGGACTGCGACAAGAGACCCAGTACTTC
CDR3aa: CSARDAKLPGLRQETQYF

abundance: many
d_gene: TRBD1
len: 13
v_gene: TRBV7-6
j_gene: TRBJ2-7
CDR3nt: TGTGCCAGCAGCCCGGGGACAGAGAAAGATCAGTACTTC
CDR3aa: CASSPGTEKDQYF

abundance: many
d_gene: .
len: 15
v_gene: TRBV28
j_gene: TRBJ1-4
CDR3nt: TGTGCCAGCAGAAGATCGGGACGGCCTAATGAAAAACTGTTTTTT
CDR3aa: CASRRSGRPNEKLFF

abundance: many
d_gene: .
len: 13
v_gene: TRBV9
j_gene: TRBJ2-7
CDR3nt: TGTGCCAGCTGTTTGGGAAACTCCTACGAGCAGTACTTC
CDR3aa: CASCLGNSYEQYF

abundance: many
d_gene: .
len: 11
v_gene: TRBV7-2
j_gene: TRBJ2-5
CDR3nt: TGTGCCAGCAGTTTAGCGGAGACCCAGTACTTC
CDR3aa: CASSLAETQYF

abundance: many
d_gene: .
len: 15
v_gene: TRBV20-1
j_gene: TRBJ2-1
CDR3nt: TGCAGTGCTAGAGATAACAGGGCAGCCTACAATGAGCAGTTCTTC
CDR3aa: CSARDNRAAYNEQFF

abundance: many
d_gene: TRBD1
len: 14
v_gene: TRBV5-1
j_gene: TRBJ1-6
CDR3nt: TGCGCCAGCAGCGCGGGACAGGGGCTTCAACTCCTCCACTTT
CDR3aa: CASSAGQGLQLLHF

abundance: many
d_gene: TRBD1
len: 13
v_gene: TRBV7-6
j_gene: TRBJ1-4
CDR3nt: TGTGCCAGCAGCAAGGGGACAGCCGAAAAACTGTTTTTT
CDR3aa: CASSKGTAEKLFF

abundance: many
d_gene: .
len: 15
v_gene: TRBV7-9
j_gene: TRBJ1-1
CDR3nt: TGTGCCAGCAGACACGGCAGAACTGTGAACACTGAAGCTTTCTTT
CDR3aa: CASRHGRTVNTEAFF

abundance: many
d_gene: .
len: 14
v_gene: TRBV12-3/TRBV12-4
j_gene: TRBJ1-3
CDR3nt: TGTGCCAGCAGTCAAAGGGCCTCTGGAAACACCATATATTTT
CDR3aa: CASSQRASGNTIYF

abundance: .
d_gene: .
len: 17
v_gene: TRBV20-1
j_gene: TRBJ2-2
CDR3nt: TGCAGTGCTAGAGGGAGGGACGGAGCGGACCGGACCGGGGAGCTGTTTTTT
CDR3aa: CSARGRDGADRTGELFF